A single sample gave rise to the 10 T cell receptor beta chains below, sequenced in a study of cytomegalovirus exposure and HLA in healthy donors listed by TCRdb under 2017. To prepare the library, the immunoSEQ multiplex PCR assay was applied. The multiplex PCR relied on a mix of 60 forward primers for TCR Vbeta segments and 13 reverse primers for TCR Jbeta segments. TCRdb carries this immuneACCESS record with in-frame sequences only. Its versions omit some clonotypes, under half of them owing to an unresolved V gene in the studies checked, with the rest unexplained. This sample has approximately 280,000 clones in its table, and roughly 90% of those were observed once. The ten largest clones represent roughly 2.1% of the sample. The specimen sequenced was PBMCs. All receptors come from a woman aged 18-29 years in good health and CMV-seronegative.

The chain employs TRBV5-6 and TRBJ1-2; 9 positions match TRBD1. The CDR3 totals 15 residues. Germline V CDR1 and CDR2: SGHDT, YYEEEE. V lost 3 bases, J lost 4 bases, and 7 bases stayed unmatched. CDR3 amino acids: CASSWRQGGGYGYTF. DNA for the CDR3: TGTGCCAGCAGCTGGCGACAGGGGGGCGGCTATGGCTACACCTTC.

This clone was detected only once. The chain uses TRBV5-1 and TRBJ2-3; D uncertain. The germline V gene encodes CDR1 SGHRS and CDR2 YFSETQ. The CDR3 has 13 amino acids. The germline V and J ends were trimmed by 7 bases and 4 bases, with 13 bases remaining between them. CDR3 nucleotides: TGCGCCAGCTCCCCAGCTAGTTCAGATACGCAGTATTTT. It encodes CASSPASSDTQYF.

This chain links TRBV27 with TRBJ1-2, with 10 bases identical to TRBD1. The V and J ends lost 6 bases and 8 bases, in that order; junction bases with no gene match: 9. Per germline, CDR1 MNHEY and CDR2 SMNVEV (reference sequence). The CDR3 sequence is 14 residues long. Here the CDR3 DNA reads TGTGCCAGCAGCGCCTGGGACAGGGGATGGGGCTACACCTTC. Translation: CASSAWDRGWGYTF.

The CDR3 nucleotides read TGTGCCAGCAGCTTGACATATTCCTACAATGAGCAGTTCTTC. It is translated as CASSLTYSYNEQFF. The chain has TRBV7-3 and TRBJ2-1; D unclear. Per the germline V gene, CDR1 is SGHTA and CDR2 is FQGTGA. The CDR3 spans 14 residues. V lost 3 bases, J lost 1 base, and 7 bases lay in between.

The gene calls are TRBV2 and TRBJ1-2; D might be TRBD1 (5 bases). The germline V gene has CDR1 SNHLY and CDR2 FYNNEI. The length of the CDR3 is 13 residues. Trimming took 7 bases from V and 4 from J, leaving 13 bases between them. The CDR3 region is CASTTRGVYGYTF. In DNA form, the CDR3 reads TGTGCCAGCACCACCCGGGGGGTCTATGGCTACACCTTC.

This clone was detected only a few times. The chain joins TRBV4-1 to TRBJ2-7; maybe TRBD1 (5 bases). This CDR3 has 12 amino acids. Germline CDR1 is MGHRA and CDR2 is YSYEKL. V was shortened by 1 base and J by 6 bases, with 7 bases between the two germline ends. The CDR3 protein is CASSQAGSEQYF. In DNA form, the CDR3 reads TGCGCCAGCAGCCAAGCAGGGTCCGAGCAGTACTTC.

The V gene is TRBV2, the J gene TRBJ2-2, with TRBD2 as a possible D gene (5 bases). From germline, CDR1 is SNHLY and CDR2 FYNNEI. Trimming left V 6 bases short and J 5 bases short, with 10 bases between. The CDR3 runs 13 residues. Written as DNA, the CDR3 is TGTGCCAGCAGGGCGGGTTCGACCGGGGAGCTGTTTTTT. This sequence encodes CASRAGSTGELFF.

The chain uses TRBV30 and TRBJ2-7; the match to TRBD1 covers 8 bases. This CDR3 region has 13 residues. In germline, CDR1 is GTSNPN, CDR2 SVGIG (reference sequence). V lost 6 bases to trimming and J lost 2 bases; unmatched junction nucleotides: 6. CDR3 amino acids: CACKEGQAYEQYF. CDR3 DNA sequence: TGTGCCTGCAAAGAGGGACAGGCCTACGAGCAGTACTTC.

V usage is TRBV12-5 and J usage is TRBJ1-3; perhaps TRBD1 as D (5 bases). The length of the CDR3 is 14 residues. The V gene lost 1 base and the J gene lost 4 bases, with 8 bases spanning the gap. Germline assignment: CDR1 LGHNT and CDR2 FRNRAP. The chain's CDR3 is CASGLGDWGNTIYF. The CDR3 DNA reads as TGTGCTAGTGGTTTGGGGGACTGGGGAAACACCATATATTTT.

V gene TRBV7-9 combines with J gene TRBJ2-1; the match to TRBD2 covers 11 bases. The V segment lost 6 bases and the J segment 5 bases; nucleotides outside the gene matches: 6. This CDR3 has 15 residues. Germline values: CDR1 SEHNR, CDR2 FQNEAQ (reference sequence). CDR3 in amino acids: CASRRTSGGDNEQFF. The CDR3 region has the DNA TGTGCCAGCAGACGCACTAGCGGGGGTGACAATGAGCAGTTCTTC.